The 9 T cell receptor beta chains below were found in one sample sequenced in a study of T cells in Graves' hyperthyroidism and ophthalmopathy. Researchers took RNA transcripts and amplified the TCR beta CDR3 regions from them. TCR CDR3 underwent first-round RT-PCR with the HTBI primer set. Each CDR3 protein is one row after TCRdb ran MiXCR on the multiplex PCR reads. The sample consists of approximately 590,000 distinct CDR3 sequences, 15% to 18% of them appearing once. Sequenced material: blood. The receptors originated from a woman aged 25 to 39 with Graves' hyperthyroidism.

Ten or more counts support this clonotype. V gene TRBV10-3 combines with J gene TRBJ1-5; D remains ambiguous. CDR1 ENHRY and CDR2 SYGVKD come from the germline V gene. The germline V and J ends were trimmed by 2 bases and 0 bases, with 11 bases remaining between them. This CDR3 has 16 amino acids. The CDR3 nucleotides are TGTGCCATCAGTGAGATGGGTCTAGATAGCAATCAGCCCCAGCATTTT. This gives the protein CAISEMGLDSNQPQHF.

In its sample, this clonotype was seen many times. The chain combines TRBV12-3 or TRBV12-4 with TRBJ2-2; D is ambiguous. The V end was cut by 7 bases, the J end by 7 bases, with 10 bases between. The CDR3 extends over 12 amino acids. The CDR3 here is CASTQPGGELFF. The CDR3 nucleotides are TGTGCCAGCACCCAGCCTGGCGGGGAGCTGTTTTTT.

V is TRBV7-9 and J is TRBJ1-1; D remains ambiguous. This CDR3 is built from 14 residues. V shed 3 bases and J shed 4 bases, with 12 bases lying between them. Germline-derived CDR1 and CDR2 are SEHNR and FQNEAQ (reference sequence). The CDR3 DNA reads as TGTGCCAGCAGCTTGGGAGAAGGGATCACTGAAGCTTTCTTT. Protein sequence: CASSLGEGITEAFF.

The chain links TRBV20-1 to TRBJ2-3; D remains unclear. V shed 5 bases and J shed 2 bases, with 5 bases lying between them. CDR1 and CDR2 from the germline V gene are DFQATT and SNEGSKA (reference sequence). The CDR3 is 11 amino acids. The CDR3 protein is CSAWNTDTQYF. CDR3 in DNA: TGCAGTGCTTGGAACACAGATACGCAGTATTTT.

This clonotype was counted ten times or more. The genes are TRBV12-3 or TRBV12-4 and TRBJ1-5, with D unclear. With 3 bases removed from V and 7 bases from J, the gap between germline ends came to 16 bases. The CDR3 runs to 15 residues. The CDR3 region has the DNA TGTGCCAGCAGTTTCCGACGTTTGAGAGGGCAGCCCCAGCATTTT. It codes for CASSFRRLRGQPQHF.

The rearrangement joins TRBV3-1 to TRBJ1-6, with 9 bases matching TRBD1. J gave up 17 bases and V 0 bases, and 11 bases lay outside the gene matches. Germline lookup yields CDR1 LGHDT and CDR2 YNNKEL (reference sequence). The CDR3 has 15 amino acids. This CDR3 reads CASSQDLGLWTGVHF. In DNA, the CDR3 is TGTGCCAGCAGCCAAGATCTGGGACTCTGGACAGGGGTCCACTTT.

This rearrangement joins TRBV14 to TRBJ2-5, with a possible D match to TRBD2 (6 bases). Germline V gives CDR1 SGHDN, CDR2 FVKESK. Trimming cost V 6 bases and J 3 bases, with 11 bases left between them. CDR3 length: 13 amino acids. Written as DNA, the CDR3 is TGTGCCAGCAGACCTACGGGGGAAGAGACCCAGTACTTC. Translating it yields CASRPTGEETQYF.

This clonotype was seen ten or more times. The J gene is TRBJ2-1, the V gene TRBV20-1; 11 bases map to TRBD1. This CDR3 is built from 13 residues. From germline, CDR1 is DFQATT and CDR2 SNEGSKA (reference sequence). V shed 1 base and J 9 bases; nucleotides not matched to a gene: 2. The CDR3 region is CSARGTGGTEQFF. For the CDR3, the DNA is TGCAGTGCTAGAGGGACAGGGGGCACTGAGCAGTTCTTC.

This sequence joins TRBV4-3 and TRBJ2-1; 12 nucleotides match TRBD2. Germline CDR1 is LGHNA and CDR2 is YSLEER. The length of the CDR3 is 17 residues. Unmatched junction bases numbered 3, after V lost 3 bases and J lost 0 bases. In DNA form, the CDR3 reads TGCGCCAGCAGCCAGGGACTAGCGGGCAGCTCCTACAATGAGCAGTTCTTC. Translation gives CASSQGLAGSSYNEQFF.